This T cell receptor (beta chain) was captured in a study of PD-L1 blockade in urothelial cancer. Study information: Enrolled patients had been treated previously with 0 to 3 chemotherapy regimens. Analyses were performed on blood at 3 weeks after treatment start (the second dose) and at 6 weeks. A median approximately 140,000 T cells were found in blood samples.

Each PCR had synthetic TCR analog templates added to it as a spike-in. Data came from immunoSEQ multiplex PCR; TCRdb stores just in-frame clones and leaves some out. The sample lists around 60,000 clones, approximately 81% occurring once. As to time point: pretreatment peripheral blood. V was trimmed by 1 base and J by 0 bases, leaving 7 bases between them. The CDR3 covers 15 residues. The germline gives CDR1 SGHTA, CDR2 FQGNSA. The TCR comes from a man aged 65-85 years with urothelial cancer. The rearrangement links TRBV7-2 to TRBJ1-5; D remains ambiguous. Material: PBMCs, obtained around atezolizumab (anti-PD-L1) treatment. The CDR3 region is CASSLERHSNQPQHF. In DNA form, the CDR3 reads TGTGCCAGCAGCTTAGAGAGACATAGCAATCAGCCCCAGCATTTT.